The 18 T cell receptor beta chains below come from one sample, sequenced in a study of memory CD4+ T cells and cytomegalovirus serostatus. The sort gate was single viable CD3+CD4+CD8-CD45RO+ cells for memory CD4+ T cells. Measured with immunoSEQ multiplex PCR; TCRdb has only the in-frame clones, and not every one. The sample contains about 56,000 clones, roughly 82% of which appear only once. The sample taken for sequencing was memory CD4+ T cells from blood. These receptors were taken from an adult in good health and CMV-seronegative.

This chain links TRBV5-1 with TRBJ2-7; D uncertain. From germline, CDR1 is SGHRS and CDR2 YFSETQ. The CDR3 is 12 amino acids. Trimming removed 4 bases at V and 4 bases at J, with 9 bases between. The CDR3 loop is CASSQVGYEQYF. CDR3 DNA sequence: TGCGCCAGCAGCCAAGTAGGGTACGAGCAGTACTTC.

The V gene is TRBV4-2, the J gene TRBJ1-2, with D unclear. CDR3 length: 15 amino acids. Germline V CDR1 and CDR2: LGHNA, YNFKEQ. V lost 4 bases, J lost 4 bases, and 16 bases lay in between. CDR3 DNA: TGTGCCAGCAGCCCGGGGAGGATTGGCTCCTATGGCTACACCTTC. This codes for CASSPGRIGSYGYTF.

V and J are TRBV27 and TRBJ1-1; D remains unclear. The ends were cut back, 3 bases at V and 0 bases at J, with 11 bases in the middle. The CDR3 has 15 residues. The germline V gene has CDR1 MNHEY and CDR2 SMNVEV (reference sequence). DNA for the CDR3: TGTGCCAGCAGTTTTGGTCCGGGTCTGAACACTGAAGCTTTCTTT. Translation gives CASSFGPGLNTEAFF.

This clone has only a few counts. CDR3 coding DNA: TGTGCCTGGAGTCAGGAGCTTTACAATCAGCCCCAGCATTTT. Encoded protein: CAWSQELYNQPQHF. The V call is TRBV30, the J call TRBJ1-5; no definite D call. The CDR3 loop spans 14 amino acids. V dropped 2 bases and J dropped 3 bases, with 11 bases sitting between them. The V gene's germline CDR1 is GTSNPN and CDR2 SVGIG (reference sequence).

The chain couples TRBV4-1 to TRBJ1-3, with TRBD1 as a possible D gene (6 bases). V lost 3 bases and J 6 bases, leaving 12 bases between the germline ends. CDR3 length equals 14 residues. Germline V gene sequence: CDR1 MGHRA, CDR2 YSYEKL. CDR3 DNA: TGCGCCAGCAGCCACAGGGGAAGGGAAAACACCATATATTTT. As protein: CASSHRGRENTIYF.

V and J are TRBV6-1 and TRBJ2-7; D gene uncertain. V was pared by 0 bases and J by 2 bases, with 8 bases between. The CDR3 is 14 residues long. Germline loops: CDR1 MNHNS, CDR2 SASEGT. The CDR3 loop reads CASSEAAGPYEQYF. The CDR3 bases are TGTGCCAGCAGTGAAGCGGCTGGACCCTACGAGCAGTACTTC.

The chain couples TRBV5-1 to TRBJ2-6; TRBD1 matches 9 bases. The CDR3 runs to 17 residues. The germline V gene has CDR1 SGHRS and CDR2 YFSETQ. V lost 4 bases to trimming and J lost 2 bases; unmatched junction nucleotides: 7. The CDR3, as DNA: TGCGCCAGCAGCCCGGGACAGGGACCTCCTGGGGCCAACGTCCTGACTTTC. This translates into CASSPGQGPPGANVLTF.

The chain has TRBV7-9 and TRBJ1-1; maybe TRBD1 (5 bases). Trimming removed 7 bases from V and 6 bases from J, with 21 bases in between. Germline-derived CDR1 and CDR2 are SEHNR and FQNEAQ (reference sequence). The length of the CDR3 is 15 residues. Written as DNA, the CDR3 is TGTGCCAGCACCCCAGTGGGGGGAGCCGGAGCTGAAGCTTTCTTT. This sequence encodes CASTPVGGAGAEAFF.

This clone has more than one count but fewer than ten. This rearrangement joins TRBV27 to TRBJ2-7, with unresolved D. Germline assignment: CDR1 MNHEY and CDR2 SMNVEV (reference sequence). The CDR3 spans 14 residues. Trimming stripped 6 bases from V and 4 bases from J, with 16 bases between. Written as DNA, the CDR3 is TGTGCCAGCAGCTTCCAGATACGGGCGTACGAGCAGTACTTC. The encoded protein is CASSFQIRAYEQYF.

The V call is TRBV11-2, the J call TRBJ1-6, with no clear D. The germline V gene has CDR1 SGHAT and CDR2 FQNNGV. Trimming removed 4 bases from V and 6 bases from J, with 10 bases in between. The length of the CDR3 is 14 residues. CDR3: CASSSYGLNSPLHF. The CDR3 region has the DNA TGTGCCAGCAGCTCATACGGCCTTAATTCACCCCTCCACTTT.

The table lists this clone with a count of one. The chain links TRBV6-6 to TRBJ2-3; D could derive from TRBD1 or TRBD2 (5 bases each). V lost 4 bases and J lost 5, with 13 bases in between. This CDR3 has 14 residues. Germline V CDR1 and CDR2: MNHNY, SVGAGI (reference sequence). This chain's CDR3 is CASSLGTILDTQYF. CDR3 bases: TGTGCCAGCAGTTTGGGGACGATCTTAGATACGCAGTATTTT.

The chain has TRBV10-2 and TRBJ2-7; 7 bases map to TRBD1. V lost 6 bases, J lost 11 bases, and 10 bases stayed unmatched. There are 12 residues in the CDR3. The germline V gene has CDR1 WSHSY and CDR2 SAAADI. CDR3 loop: CASRDLDRKEYF. The CDR3 DNA sequence: TGCGCCAGCAGGGACCTGGACAGGAAGGAGTACTTC.

This clone has just a few counts. The chain carries TRBV6-1 and TRBJ1-3, with no clear D. The length of the CDR3 is 15 residues. Germline CDR1 is MNHNS and CDR2 is SASEGT. V was shortened by 2 bases and J by 0 bases, with 8 bases between the two germline ends. CDR3 loop: CASSERRISGNTIYF. CDR3 nucleotide sequence: TGTGCCAGCAGTGAAAGGCGAATCTCTGGAAACACCATATATTTT.

The chain has TRBV19 and TRBJ1-2, with 8 positions matching TRBD1. Trimming took 3 bases from V and 7 from J; bases not matched to a gene: 4. Per germline, CDR1 LNHDA and CDR2 SQIVND (reference sequence). The CDR3 spans 13 residues. The CDR3 nucleotides are TGTGCCAGTAGTATGGACAGGGAGGCTGGCTACACCTTC. This translates into CASSMDREAGYTF. Full variable domain (rest looked up from reference TRBV19 and TRBJ1-2): DGGITQSPKYLFRKEGQNVTLSCEQNLNHDAMYWYRQDPGQGLRLIYYSQIVNDFQKGDIAEGYSVSREKKESFPLTVTSAQKNPTAFYLCASSMDREAGYTFGSGTRLTVV.

V gene TRBV5-5 combines with J gene TRBJ2-1, with no clear D. CDR3 length equals 13 residues. V lost 3 bases, J lost 4 bases, and 8 bases lay in between. The germline V gene has CDR1 SGHKS and CDR2 YYEKEE (reference sequence). This CDR3 reads CASSSMGYNEQFF. As DNA, the CDR3 is TGTGCCAGCAGCTCGATGGGGTACAATGAGCAGTTCTTC.

In DNA form, the CDR3 reads TGTGCCAGCAGCTTGCCGGGGGGGGCCTCCAATGAGCAGTTCTTC. Protein sequence: CASSLPGGASNEQFF. V and J are TRBV5-4 and TRBJ2-1, with 8 positions matching TRBD2. Germline V gene data show CDR1 as SGHNT and CDR2 as YYREEE (reference sequence). This CDR3 is 15 amino acids long. J was trimmed by 6 bases and V by 1 base; bases with no gene match: 6.

The table lists this clone with a count of one. The genes are TRBV7-9 and TRBJ1-6; D unresolved. Germline V gene sequence: CDR1 SEHNR, CDR2 FQNEAQ (reference sequence). Between the trimmed V and J ends, which lost 4 bases and 10 bases, there was a span of 11 bases. The CDR3 consists of 13 residues. This CDR3 is CASSYFGESPLHF. The CDR3 DNA reads as TGTGCCAGCAGCTATTTCGGGGAGTCACCCCTCCACTTT.

The V gene is TRBV9, the J gene TRBJ2-7; D is possibly TRBD1 (6 bases). With 0 bases removed from V and 5 bases from J, the gap between germline ends came to 18 bases. This CDR3 spans 16 amino acids. CDR1 is SGDLS and CDR2 is YYNGEE in the germline V gene. This CDR3 reads CASSVGPQGSTHEQYF. The DNA of the CDR3 is TGTGCCAGCAGCGTAGGTCCCCAGGGGAGCACGCACGAGCAGTACTTC.